This is a list of T cell receptor beta chains from one sample in a study of human T cells and chemical hapten exposure. In TCRdb, the RACE reads were re-called with MiXCR into one record per CDR3 protein. The sample yields around 120,000 distinct CDR3 sequences, roughly 14% seen once. Source: whole blood, taken in connection with sensitization to the hapten diphenylcyclopropenone (DPC). These receptor sequences come from a woman aged 18 to 35 with alopecia areata. Some clones in this sample may be carry-over from other donors' samples. Both conserved end residues are part of each CDR3. D genes are given only for firm matches. Where a row states a size, it is once, few, many or the class of an expanded clone; other rows omit it.

D	V	J	size	DNA	CDR3
-	TRBV7-9	TRBJ1-4	many	TGTGCCAGCAGCTTGAGTACGGGAGAAAAACTGTTTTTT	CASSLSTGEKLFF
TRBD2	TRBV19	TRBJ2-7	-	TGTGCCAGTAGTATCCCTAGCGGGGGTCCCTACGAGCAGTACTTC	CASSIPSGGPYEQYF
-	TRBV7-2	TRBJ2-3	-	TGTGCCAGCAGCAGGGGGGCCGAATGGACAGATACGCAGTATTTT	CASSRGAEWTDTQYF
TRBD2	TRBV9	TRBJ2-3	many	TGTGCCAGCAGCGTAGGGGGCGGGGGGCCCACAGATACGCAGTATTTT	CASSVGGGGPTDTQYF
-	TRBV5-5	TRBJ2-1	-	TGTGCCAGCAGCTTGGGAACAGGGCTCAGGGACTCCTACAATGAGCAGTTCTTC	CASSLGTGLRDSYNEQFF
-	TRBV18	TRBJ2-1	-	TGTGCCAGCTCACCACTGAAGGGAAGTTCCTACAATGAGCAGTTCTTC	CASSPLKGSSYNEQFF
-	TRBV4-3	TRBJ1-6	once	TGCGCCAGCAGCCAGGAACCCCCGAATTCGCCCCTCCACTTT	CASSQEPPNSPLHF
-	TRBV28	TRBJ1-1	-	TGTGCCAGCAGTCTCACGCGTGGTGAAGCTTTCTTT	CASSLTRGEAFF
TRBD2	TRBV11-2	TRBJ2-2	-	TGTGCCAGCAGCGCGCCGACTAGCGGGGGACAGAACACCGGGGAGCTGTTTTTT	CASSAPTSGGQNTGELFF
-	TRBV29-1	TRBJ2-6	many	TGCAGCGTTCGGGGACCCTCTGGGGCCAACGTCCTGACTTTC	CSVRGPSGANVLTF
-	TRBV20-1	TRBJ1-2	many	TGCAGTGCTAGCCTGACAGTAGACTATGGCTACACCTTC	CSASLTVDYGYTF
-	TRBV12-3/TRBV12-4	TRBJ1-5	few	TGTGCCAGCAGTTTAGTAGGGGACAATCAGCCCCAGCATTTT	CASSLVGDNQPQHF
-	TRBV6-5	TRBJ1-6	-	TGTGCCAGCAGTTACTCGATTGGGGGTTCTGGCTATAATTCACCCCTCCACTTT	CASSYSIGGSGYNSPLHF
-	TRBV27	TRBJ1-6	-	TGTGCCAGCAGTTTGTGGGGTTCGAATTCACCCCTCCACTTT	CASSLWGSNSPLHF
TRBD2	TRBV27	TRBJ2-1	few	TGTGCCAGCAGTTTAAGGACTAGCGGGGGGGCAAATGAGCAGTTCTTC	CASSLRTSGGANEQFF
TRBD1	TRBV6-5	TRBJ1-4	-	TGTGCCAGCACTCGACAGGGGAAGACTAATGAAAAACTGTTTTTT	CASTRQGKTNEKLFF
-	TRBV7-9	TRBJ2-6	-	TGTGCCAGCAGCTTCGTGGGGGACTCTGGGGCCAACGTCCTGACTTTC	CASSFVGDSGANVLTF
-	TRBV6-5	TRBJ2-7	-	TGTGCCAGCAGTTTTTCGGTGTCCTACGAGCAGTACTTC	CASSFSVSYEQYF
-	TRBV6-6	TRBJ1-2	many	TGTGCCAGCACGAGCCCTCTTAACTATGGCTACACCTTC	CASTSPLNYGYTF
TRBD1	TRBV28	TRBJ1-1	-	TGTGCCAGCAGGGGACAGATGAACACTGAAGCTTTCTTT	CASRGQMNTEAFF
TRBD1	TRBV20-1	TRBJ2-2	-	TGCAGTGCTCCAACTCGGACAGGACCCACCGGGGAGCTGTTTTTT	CSAPTRTGPTGELFF
-	TRBV19	TRBJ1-2	many	TGTGCCAGTAAAGACTATGGCTACACCTTC	CASKDYGYTF
TRBD2	TRBV4-2	TRBJ2-7	few	TGTGCCAGCAGCCAAGATCTGGGGCTGACTAGCGGGAACTACGAGCAGTACTTC	CASSQDLGLTSGNYEQYF
-	TRBV9	TRBJ1-2	many	TGTGCCAGCAGCGGTTACAGTCACTATGGCTACACCTTC	CASSGYSHYGYTF
-	TRBV15	TRBJ2-1	few	TGTGCCACCAGCCAGGACACTCCCTTCTCCTACAATGAGCAGTTCTTC	CATSQDTPFSYNEQFF
-	TRBV4-2	TRBJ2-1	few	TGTGCCAGCAGCCAAGTCAGTGTCGATGAGCAGTTCTTC	CASSQVSVDEQFF
-	TRBV7-9	TRBJ2-3	few	TGTGCCAGCAGCTCCGGGGGGACAACTAGCACAGATACGCAGTATTTT	CASSSGGTTSTDTQYF
-	TRBV18	TRBJ1-2	few	TGTGCCAGCTCACCACTATTTCAGGTCTTTGGCTACACCTTC	CASSPLFQVFGYTF
-	TRBV4-3	TRBJ1-1	-	TGCGCCAGTTCACGCGGGGGGCACACTGAAGCTTTCTTT	CASSRGGHTEAFF
-	TRBV2	TRBJ2-1	many	TGTGCCAGCAGTGAGGAGGACGGCTACAATGAGCAGTTCTTC	CASSEEDGYNEQFF
TRBD1	TRBV10-2	TRBJ1-2	many	TGCGCCAGCAGTGATGGACAGGGGGCAGGGTATGGCTACACCTTC	CASSDGQGAGYGYTF
-	TRBV13	TRBJ2-7	many	TGTGCCAGCAGCTTACGGCCAGAGGACGAGCAGTACTTC	CASSLRPEDEQYF
TRBD1	TRBV7-8	TRBJ1-2	-	TGTGCCAGCTCCTTTTCAGGGGGCGATGGCTACACCTTC	CASSFSGGDGYTF
-	TRBV7-2	TRBJ2-3	-	TGTGCCAGCAGTCCCGGACTGTACACAGATACGCAGTATTTT	CASSPGLYTDTQYF
-	TRBV18	TRBJ1-6	few	TGTGCCAGCTCACCGCCCTCGGCGGGGCTCCCTAATTCACCCCTCCACTTT	CASSPPSAGLPNSPLHF
-	TRBV11-2	TRBJ2-3	many	TGTGCCAGCAGCTTATTCCAGGAGTCCCCAACCACAGATACGCAGTATTTT	CASSLFQESPTTDTQYF
TRBD2	TRBV5-1	TRBJ2-1	-	TGCGCCAGCACTCTAGCGGGGGGAACCTACAATGAGCAGTTCTTC	CASTLAGGTYNEQFF
-	TRBV6-2/TRBV6-3	TRBJ2-1	few	TGTGCCAGCAGTTACGAGCCAACCGCCTACAATGAGCAGTTCTTC	CASSYEPTAYNEQFF
-	TRBV5-1	TRBJ2-5	-	TGCGCCAGCAGCTCGGACACCCTGGTATGGACCCAGTACTTC	CASSSDTLVWTQYF
-	TRBV7-3	TRBJ1-1	many	TGTGCCAGCAGCTTAGGCCACTCGAACACTGAAGCTTTCTTT	CASSLGHSNTEAFF
TRBD1	TRBV28	TRBJ2-1	few	TGTGCCAGCACCCGCCGGGGACAGGCCTACAATGAGCAGTTCTTC	CASTRRGQAYNEQFF
TRBD1	TRBV12-3/TRBV12-4	TRBJ1-5	few	TGTGCCAGCCGCCTGGGCGGACAGGGCGGTCAGCCCCAGCATTTT	CASRLGGQGGQPQHF
TRBD1	TRBV9	TRBJ1-1	few	TGTGCCAGCAGCGTAGGAGGACAGGCCAAAGCTTTCTTT	CASSVGGQAKAFF
-	TRBV18	TRBJ2-7	few	TGTGCCAGCTCACCACTGTCGACAGACCCCTACGAGCAGTACTTC	CASSPLSTDPYEQYF
-	TRBV7-2	TRBJ1-1	-	TGTGCCAGTAAACTGGGGATGAACACTGAAGCTTTCTTT	CASKLGMNTEAFF
-	TRBV18	TRBJ2-3	few	TGTGCCAGCTCACCCCTCGGGACTCTCGGCACAGATACGCAGTATTTT	CASSPLGTLGTDTQYF
-	TRBV6-5	TRBJ2-3	few	TGTGCCAGCAGTTATGCCCTGGGGTCAGATACGCAGTATTTT	CASSYALGSDTQYF
-	TRBV10-2	TRBJ2-7	many	TGCGCCAGCCGTGTCGGGACAAAACCCCCCTACGAGCAGTACTTC	CASRVGTKPPYEQYF
TRBD2	TRBV9	TRBJ2-1	-	TGTGCCAGCAGCGTAGGTAGTAGCGGGGGAAAGTACAATGAGCAGTTCTTC	CASSVGSSGGKYNEQFF
-	TRBV7-9	TRBJ2-4	few	TGTGCCAGCAGCCCGGGCTTAGACATTCAGTACTTC	CASSPGLDIQYF
-	TRBV6-2/TRBV6-3	TRBJ1-4	few	TGTGCCAGCAGTCGGACACCGGATAATGAAAAACTGTTTTTT	CASSRTPDNEKLFF